This TCR beta chain comes out of a study of blood T cells in healthy people across ages (dated by TCRdb to 2014 to 2015). Context from the whole study: Template switching captured roughly one uniquely barcoded TCR beta cDNA molecule per two T cells in model experiments. To track age-related changes in TCR beta repertoire diversity, the study relied on deep sequencing normalized with unique cDNA molecular identifiers. The donors were split into four age groups: young (average around 15 years), middle-aged (39), aged (about 62) and long-lived (under 90). Using the same blood draw, the study looked at two additional independent replicas of 1 million unique cDNA reads for two donors, one aged 18 to 30 and the other aged 80 or older.

V ends up 6 bases short and J 2 bases short, with an unmatched junction base count of 9. From the germline V gene, CDR1 is SGHTA and CDR2 is FQGNSA. From cysteine to phenylalanine, the CDR3 is 15 amino acids long. Only the CDR3 DNA stays, 45 bases, in frame from base 1. Donors were under 40 systemically healthy Caucasian individuals from Russia aged roughly 6 to 100 years. Each donor gave 8 to 10 milliliters of peripheral blood, collected into EDTA-treated Vacutainer tubes. Ficoll-Paque density-gradient centrifugation was used to isolate PBMCs, with at least 7 million obtained per sample. Trizol reagent was used to extract total RNA from PBMCs, with at least 5.5 micrograms per sample. The percentages of naive CD45RAhigh/CD27high T cells were determined by flow cytometry on a PBMC aliquot from every donor. Libraries were constructed by 5' RACE. TCRdb shows the sequencer as Illumina HiSeq 2500. The second PCR ran for about 7 to 11 cycles and used a J-beta primer mix along with a sample-barcoded 5' primer. A unique molecular identifier was introduced onto each TCR beta cDNA molecule by a template-switch 5' adaptor carrying 12 random nucleotides. Each sample yielded at least 3 million CDR3-containing paired-end reads. The Mint cDNA synthesis kit, primed by a TRBC-specific oligonucleotide, was used to synthesize first-strand cDNA from all RNA. Following uracil-DNA glycosylase treatment, all cDNA underwent a first 18-cycle PCR with the universal primers M1SS and BC2_uni_R. In the source study's methods: Normalization of each sample was performed by random selection of 1 million high-quality reads, each carrying a distinct molecular identifier. Instead of being binned into consensus sequences, reads with shared molecular identifiers were discarded. MiTCR, run with a Q25 quality threshold and the strictest error-elimination algorithm, handled CDR3 identification, clonotype clustering and error correction. Lower-bound total TCR beta diversity was estimated with a nonparametric unseen species model using Euler transformation. Clones were called with MiXCR by TCRdb after fastp trimmed the public reads at Q25, and only in-frame beta chains were retained. A single entry per CDR3 protein holds the most common genes and DNA from its merged rows. These V and J calls rely on TCRdb rather than the paper's analysis. The sample table shows about 800,000 distinct CDR3 sequences, and roughly 25% are seen once. Under 4.5% of the sample is in the top ten clones.

Broader findings and caveats from the paper: Because donor CMV infection status was unknown, age-related changes in expanded clonotypes were potentially confounded. Observed TCR beta diversity per million T cells fell roughly linearly with age, and a significant reduction was already apparent by age around 40. There was a strong correlation between observed TCR beta diversity and the percentage of naive T cells measured by flow cytometry. Total diversity estimates from one million sequenced T cells were considered lower bounds and underestimates. Bulk unsorted PBMC profiling prevented conclusive comparison of naive and antigen-experienced compartments. Compared with the aged group, more naive CD4+ T cells, fewer expanded clones and increased TCR diversity were shown by the long-lived group, suggesting age selection.

In this sample, this clonotype turned up a few times. The target of this receptor is not known. One base away there is no much larger clone; base qualities are not given. These records were also assigned to another study, of T cells of mothers and their children. Drawing on the second study: Donors were nine systemically healthy Caucasian individuals: three mothers and their six children. cDNA synthesis used all of the extracted RNA, with about 1.5 ug of RNA in each 15 ul reaction. Sample barcodes and 2-4 random nucleotides were added via the M1S primer in the second PCR. More than 8.5 million TCR beta CDR3 reads were obtained from each mother, and about 3 million reads were obtained from each child. Thymic selection similarly shapes TCR recombination output in related and unrelated pairs, with minor effect from inherited differences. Normalized repertoire overlap in related mother-child pairs was always slightly higher than in unrelated mother-child pairs, but the difference was never significant. No persistent microchimeric T cell clones were found, with a detection sensitivity of roughly 92 clones per million clonotypes. Deep NGS was used in the study to compare the TCR beta repertoires of mothers and children and to look for features that separate related mother-child pairs from unrelated individuals. On average, the children were about 10 +/- 4 years old, while the mothers were 40 +/- 4 years old. Libraries were sequenced on Illumina HiSeq 2000 with 100+100 nt paired-end reads after adapter ligation with NEBNext reagents. To prevent cross-contamination, the mother and child libraries were prepared one month apart and sequenced in separate runs. Each donor had between 500,000 and 2,000,000 distinct TCR beta clonotypes identified. Naive TCR beta clonotypes were estimated from low-frequency clonotypes matched to each donor's FACS-determined naive share, without sorting.

The sample consisted of blood. This sequence originates from a boy younger than 18 in good health. The chain joins TRBV7-2 to TRBJ2-5, with 7 junctional bases fitting TRBD1. The CDR3 amino acid sequence is: CASSPRTGDQETQYF. Here is the DNA: TGTGCCAGCAGTCCAAGGACAGGCGATCAAGAGACCCAGTACTTC.